These 6 T cell receptor beta chains were all obtained from the same sample, sequenced in a study of shared clonotypes between healthy human individuals. Method: immunoSEQ multiplex PCR; TCRdb's copy keeps in-frame clones and lacks some. The sample lists some 500,000 clones, 90% to 96% occurring once. What was sequenced was naive CD4+ T cells sorted from blood. Stated subset: CD45RA+ positively selected. These receptors all stem from a woman in her 30s in good health.

J is TRBJ2-1 and V is TRBV28, with 8 nucleotides matching TRBD2. V was pared by 6 bases and J by 13 bases, with 14 bases of the junction left unmatched. CDR3 length: 14 residues. Germline loops: CDR1 MDHEN, CDR2 SYDVKM. CDR3 bases: TGTGCCAGCAGGCCGCCGGGACTAGTAGGTTTCCAGTTCTTC. Its protein is CASRPPGLVGFQFF.

This chain links TRBV18 with TRBJ1-5, with 8 bases fitting TRBD1. Trimming cost V 0 bases and J 2 bases; bases outside gene matches: 3. This CDR3 has 16 amino acids. The germline CDR1 and CDR2 sequences are KGHSH and LQKENI. The CDR3 spells CASSPPGQVGNQPQHF. DNA of the CDR3: TGTGCCAGCTCACCACCGGGACAGGTCGGCAATCAGCCCCAGCATTTT.

V usage is TRBV27 and J usage is TRBJ2-7, with TRBD2 matching 10 bases. This CDR3 has 13 amino acids. Germline CDR1 reads MNHEY; CDR2 reads SMNVEV (reference sequence). Unmatched junction bases numbered 3, after V lost 8 bases and J lost 2 bases. CDR3 coding DNA: TGTGCCAGCCGAGGGACTAGCGCCTACGAGCAGTACTTC. Translation gives CASRGTSAYEQYF.

This chain uses TRBV4-1 with TRBJ1-2; possible D gene TRBD1, 5 bases. The CDR3 loop spans 15 amino acids. The V and J ends lost 1 base and 4 bases respectively, with 13 bases between them. The V gene's germline CDR1 is MGHRA and CDR2 YSYEKL. The chain's CDR3 is CASSQVGGSVYGYTF. CDR3 nucleotides: TGCGCCAGCAGCCAAGTGGGGGGGTCCGTCTATGGCTACACCTTC.

J is TRBJ2-1 and V is TRBV11-2; D is tentatively TRBD1 or TRBD2 (6 bases each). Trimming pared 4 bases from V and 2 bases from J, leaving 21 bases between. The CDR3 spans 18 residues. Germline-derived CDR1 and CDR2 are SGHAT and FQNNGV. As DNA, the CDR3 is TGTGCCAGCAGCTCAGACGGGGGCGTGGGACGTCCCTACAATGAGCAGTTCTTC. This codes for CASSSDGGVGRPYNEQFF.

This chain uses TRBV4-1 with TRBJ2-1; the match to TRBD2 covers 12 bases. This CDR3 spans 16 amino acids. V trimming: 0 bases; J trimming: 10 bases; junction bases outside the gene matches: 7. From germline, CDR1 is MGHRA and CDR2 YSYEKL. CDR3 residues: CASSQEGLAGLGEQFF. The CDR3 region has the DNA TGCGCCAGCAGCCAAGAGGGACTAGCGGGCCTGGGGGAGCAGTTCTTC.